Presented here are 18 T cell receptor beta chains from one specimen sequenced in a study of blood T cell repertoires in COVID-19 (dated by TCRdb to the early 2020s). Libraries were built with the immunoSEQ multiplex PCR assay. As stored in TCRdb, this immuneACCESS dataset retains in-frame rearrangements with V and J assigned. A fraction of the clones does not appear; measured against another copy, unresolved V genes explain less than half of the discrepancy, and the remainder lacks a known reason. This sample holds under 170,000 clones; roughly 85% were observed only once. The ten largest account for around 3.5% of the sample. The material sequenced was peripheral blood. The receptor source for this set is a man between 65 and 85 years old with acute or convalescent COVID-19.

This clone has just one count. The rearrangement uses TRBV7-9 and TRBJ2-2; D gene ambiguous. Germline V gene data show CDR1 as SEHNR and CDR2 as FQNEAQ (reference sequence). The V end lost 2 bases, the J end lost 0 bases, and 10 bases lay between the germline ends. CDR3 length: 16 amino acids. The chain's CDR3 is CASSLRSRSNTGELFF. The CDR3 DNA sequence: TGTGCCAGCAGCTTAAGGAGTAGGTCGAACACCGGGGAGCTGTTTTTT.

This chain connects TRBV3-1 (or the pseudogene TRBV3-2) to TRBJ1-2; TRBD1 might be the D (6 bases). The CDR3 runs 16 residues. Germline values: CDR1 LGHDT, CDR2 YNNKEL (reference sequence). The V and J ends lost 1 base and 0 bases respectively, with 12 bases between them. The CDR3 DNA follows: TGTGCCAGCAGCCAAGGGGTACAGGGCGCTAACTATGGCTACACCTTC. It codes for CASSQGVQGANYGYTF.

The J gene is TRBJ1-3, the V gene TRBV5-6; D unresolved. The germline gives CDR1 SGHDT, CDR2 YYEEEE. This CDR3 spans 15 amino acids. The V and J ends lost 0 bases and 0 bases respectively, with 7 bases between them. The chain's CDR3 is CASSLGPLSGNTIYF. The CDR3 DNA is TGTGCCAGCAGCTTGGGGCCCCTCTCTGGAAACACCATATATTTT.

The chain uses TRBV5-1 and TRBJ2-5; 13 bases fit TRBD2. After removal of 2 bases from V and 2 bases from J, the junction contained 6 bases not matched to a gene. The CDR3 extends over 17 amino acids. Germline CDR1 reads SGHRS; CDR2 reads YFSETQ. DNA for the CDR3: TGCGCCAGCAGCTTCGGACTAGCGGGAGTCGGACAAGAGACCCAGTACTTC. Translating gives CASSFGLAGVGQETQYF.

The chain combines TRBV5-4 with TRBJ2-3; D is possibly TRBD2 (5 bases). This CDR3 is 15 amino acids long. Germline V CDR1 and CDR2: SGHNT, YYREEE (reference sequence). V shed 5 bases and J shed 2 bases, with 15 bases lying between them. CDR3 sequence: CASRRGARDTDTQYF. For the CDR3, the DNA is TGTGCCAGCAGACGCGGAGCGAGGGACACAGATACGCAGTATTTT.

The chain employs TRBV7-2 and TRBJ2-4; D gene unclear. V lost 5 bases to trimming and J lost 0 bases, with 8 bases between them. Germline loops: CDR1 SGHTA, CDR2 FQGNSA. This CDR3 comprises 14 residues. The CDR3, as DNA: TGTGCCAGCAGCCCTGCGCAAGCCAAAAACATTCAGTACTTC. This codes for CASSPAQAKNIQYF. The variable domain in full, completed from reference TRBV7-2 and TRBJ2-4, reads GAGVSQSPSNKVTEKGKDVELRCDPISGHTALYWYRQSLGQGLEFLIYFQGNSAPDKSGLPSDRFSAERTGGSVSTLTIQRTQQEDSAVYLCASSPAQAKNIQYFGAGTRLSVL.

The chain employs TRBV4-1 and TRBJ2-5; D unresolved. CDR1 MGHRA and CDR2 YSYEKL come from the germline V gene. The CDR3 sequence is 14 residues long. V lost 0 bases and J 2 bases, leaving 7 bases between the germline ends. CDR3 amino acids: CASSQEGRQETQYF. CDR3 sequence (DNA): TGCGCCAGCAGCCAAGAGGGCAGGCAAGAGACCCAGTACTTC.

The CDR3 coding sequence is TGCGCCAGCAGCTTGGGTCAAGGACAGGGGGCATCAGATACGCAGTATTTT. Protein product: CASSLGQGQGASDTQYF. The gene calls are TRBV5-1 and TRBJ2-3, with 11 bases matching TRBD1. CDR1 and CDR2 (germline): SGHRS, YFSETQ. The CDR3 totals 17 residues. J was trimmed by 4 bases and V by 0 bases; bases with no gene match: 7.

This rearrangement joins TRBV6-5 to TRBJ1-3; 7 bases map to TRBD1. Germline V gene sequence: CDR1 MNHEY, CDR2 SVGAGI. The CDR3 sequence is 14 residues long. Losses at the gene ends were 6 bases for V and 0 bases for J; bases not matched to a gene: 2. This CDR3 is CASSRDSSGNTIYF. As DNA, the CDR3 is TGTGCCAGCAGCCGGGACAGCTCTGGAAACACCATATATTTT.

This clone showed up just a few times. The CDR3 sequence: CASSPISPGQGAFETQYF. CDR3 DNA: TGTGCCAGCAGCCCAATTTCCCCGGGACAGGGGGCGTTTGAGACCCAGTACTTC. The V call is TRBV14, the J call TRBJ2-5; 12 nucleotides line up with TRBD1. Trimming took 4 bases from V and 5 from J; bases not matched to a gene: 14. The CDR3 contains 18 residues. The germline V gene encodes CDR1 SGHDN and CDR2 FVKESK. Drawing the rest from reference TRBV14 and TRBJ2-5, the complete variable domain is EAGVTQFPSHSVIEKGQTVTLRCDPISGHDNLYWYRRVMGKEIKFLLHFVKESKQDESGMPNNRFLAERTGGTYSTLKVQPAELEDSGVYFCASSPISPGQGAFETQYFGPGTRLLVL.

The rearrangement links TRBV9 to TRBJ2-2, with a weak D call TRBD1 (6 bases). The CDR3 extends over 14 amino acids. Germline V gene data show CDR1 as SGDLS and CDR2 as YYNGEE. Trimming shortened V by 3 bases and J by 2 bases, and 8 bases separated the two germline ends. Here the CDR3 DNA reads TGTGCCAGCAGCGAGACAGGCAACACCGGGGAGCTGTTTTTT. It encodes CASSETGNTGELFF.

The chain couples TRBV6-5 to TRBJ2-5, with 7 bases that match TRBD2. J gave up 3 bases and V 5 bases, and 0 bases lay outside the gene matches. This CDR3 spans 12 amino acids. Looked up from germline, CDR1 is MNHEY and CDR2 is SVGAGI. The CDR3 loop is CASSLAEETQYF. In DNA form, the CDR3 reads TGTGCCAGCAGTCTAGCGGAAGAGACCCAGTACTTC.

J is TRBJ2-1 and V is TRBV27; 9 bases line up with TRBD1. The CDR3 consists of 17 residues. Unmatched junction bases numbered 7, after V lost 4 bases and J lost 0 bases. The germline gives CDR1 MNHEY, CDR2 SMNVEV (reference sequence). The CDR3 DNA sequence: TGTGCCAGCAGTTATTCCGGGACAGGGAGCTCCTACAATGAGCAGTTCTTC. Translated: CASSYSGTGSSYNEQFF.

The chain uses TRBV2 and TRBJ1-2, with D perhaps matching TRBD1 (5 bases). The germline V gene has CDR1 SNHLY and CDR2 FYNNEI. This CDR3 comprises 14 residues. Trimming took 4 bases from V and 8 from J, leaving 17 bases between them. In nucleotides, the CDR3 is TGTGCCAGCAGTGTTTCAGGGCAGAACGAAGGCTACACCTTC. The encoded protein is CASSVSGQNEGYTF.

A note on this clone: One end of the junction does not line up with germline, which may come from a read error. The chain recombines TRBV7-2 with TRBJ2-3, with 10 bases aligning to TRBD2. This CDR3 region has 14 residues. CDR1 and CDR2 from the germline V gene are SGHTA and FQGNSA. This CDR3 is CASSLAGGTDTQYF. The DNA for the CDR3 is TGTGCCAGCAGCCTAGCGGGAGGCACAGATACGCAGTATTTT. Full variable domain (outside the CDR3, taken from reference TRBV7-2 and TRBJ2-3): GAGVSQSPSNKVTEKGKDVELRCDPISGHTALYWYRQSLGQGLEFLIYFQGNSAPDKSGLPSDRFSAERTGGSVSTLTIQRTQQEDSAVYLCASSLAGGTDTQYFGPGTRLTVL.

This clone was recorded once. The rearrangement joins TRBV4-3 to TRBJ2-1; possible D gene TRBD2, 6 bases. The CDR3 is 16 residues long. Germline CDR1 reads LGHNA; CDR2 reads YSLEER. Trimming left V 1 base short and J 0 bases short, with 10 bases between. CDR3 loop: CASSQGSGYSYNEQFF. The DNA of the CDR3 is TGCGCCAGCAGCCAAGGGAGCGGGTACTCCTACAATGAGCAGTTCTTC.

The chain is built from TRBV30 and TRBJ1-4, with D possibly matching TRBD1 (5 bases). Germline V CDR1 and CDR2: GTSNPN, SVGIG (reference sequence). The CDR3 is made up of 16 amino acids. V was shortened by 2 bases and J by 0 bases, with 13 bases between the two germline ends. CDR3 coding DNA: TGTGCCTGGAGTCCTCCGGGGGATCCAACTAATGAAAAACTGTTTTTT. This translates into CAWSPPGDPTNEKLFF.

The rearrangement links TRBV9 to TRBJ2-2; 16 bases fit TRBD2. V lost 3 bases to trimming and J lost 3 bases; unmatched junction nucleotides: 5. This CDR3 has 18 residues. CDR1 and CDR2 (germline): SGDLS, YYNGEE. CDR3 residues: CASSGGLAGGPYTGELFF. The CDR3 DNA sequence: TGTGCCAGCAGCGGGGGACTAGCGGGAGGGCCGTACACCGGGGAGCTGTTTTTT.